The 10 T cell receptor beta chains in this list originate from one sample, sequenced in a study of cytomegalovirus exposure and HLA in healthy donors (dated by TCRdb to 2016 to 2017). The library came from the immunoSEQ multiplex PCR assay. The multiplex PCR relied on a mix of 60 forward primers for TCR Vbeta segments and 13 reverse primers for TCR Jbeta segments. This immuneACCESS table, as held by TCRdb, lists in-frame sequences with V and J called but not all clones. Of the missing ones, under half trace to an unresolved V gene in checked studies; the others have no known cause. The table kept for this sample lists approximately 50,000 clones. The ten largest clones represent about 2.3% of the sample. Sample: PBMCs. These receptor sequences come from a female donor in good health and CMV-seronegative.

The chain has TRBV7-9 and TRBJ2-2, with 10 bases that match TRBD1. Germline-derived CDR1 and CDR2 are SEHNR and FQNEAQ (reference sequence). This CDR3 is built from 16 residues. J lost 5 bases, V lost 5 bases, and 8 bases had no gene match. The CDR3 DNA is TGTGCCAGCAGCCCTCAGACAGGGGGCTTGACCGGGGAGCTGTTTTTT. Protein sequence: CASSPQTGGLTGELFF.

The rearrangement links TRBV6-6 to TRBJ1-2; TRBD1 aligns across 8 bases. The CDR3 has 14 residues. Germline CDR1 MNHNY, CDR2 SVGAGI (reference sequence). V trimming: 5 bases; J trimming: 4 bases; junction bases outside the gene matches: 6. The CDR3 is CASSLGQGIYGYTF. DNA for the CDR3: TGTGCCAGCAGTCTAGGACAGGGCATCTATGGCTACACCTTC.

The chain is built from TRBV19 and TRBJ1-1; D call uncertain. Trimming cost V 1 base and J 1 base, with 7 bases left between them. The CDR3 extends over 14 amino acids. CDR1 is LNHDA, CDR2 SQIVND, per germline (reference sequence). The CDR3 region is CASSIVLQNTEAFF. The CDR3 coding sequence is TGTGCCAGTAGTATAGTTTTACAGAACACTGAAGCTTTCTTT.

The rearrangement uses TRBV7-6 and TRBJ1-1, with a weak D call TRBD1 (5 bases). The germline V and J ends were trimmed by 4 bases and 1 base, with 7 bases remaining between them. Germline V gene lookup returns CDR1 SGHVS and CDR2 FNYEAQ. The CDR3 runs 13 residues. CDR3 residues: CASSSDTNTEAFF. DNA for the CDR3: TGTGCCAGCAGCTCGGACACGAACACTGAAGCTTTCTTT.

CDR3 residues: CASSYSTGLEQYF. CDR3 bases: TGTGCCAGCAGCTATTCGACAGGGTTGGAGCAGTACTTC. The V call is TRBV7-6, the J call TRBJ2-7, with 7 bases aligning to TRBD1. The CDR3 is 13 residues long. The V and J ends lost 4 bases and 7 bases, in that order; junction bases with no gene match: 7. Germline V gene lookup returns CDR1 SGHVS and CDR2 FNYEAQ.

The chain uses TRBV11-2 and TRBJ2-2; the D gene is possibly TRBD2 (5 bases). Trimming took off 3 bases at V and 4 bases at J, with 12 bases between the two ends. This CDR3 comprises 15 residues. The germline CDR1 and CDR2 sequences are SGHAT and FQNNGV. DNA of the CDR3: TGTGCCAGCAGCTTTTCCCTCGAGGGCACCGGGGAGCTGTTTTTT. This translates into CASSFSLEGTGELFF.

The genes are TRBV5-8 and TRBJ2-7; the match to TRBD1 covers 7 bases. Per the germline V gene, CDR1 is SGHTS and CDR2 is YDEGEE. The CDR3 runs to 16 residues. V lost 5 bases to trimming and J lost 2 bases; unmatched junction nucleotides: 13. The CDR3: CASRFWSDREPYEQYF. The CDR3 DNA is TGTGCCAGCAGATTTTGGTCAGACAGGGAACCCTACGAGCAGTACTTC. Drawing the rest from reference TRBV5-8 and TRBJ2-7, the complete variable domain is EAGVTQSPTHLIKTRGQQATLRCSPISGHTSVYWYQQALGLGLQFLLWYDEGEERNRGNFPPRFSGRQFPNYSSELNVNALELEDSALYLCASRFWSDREPYEQYFGPGTRLTVT.

J is TRBJ2-2 and V is TRBV9; TRBD2 might be the D (5 bases). V dropped 0 bases and J dropped 2 bases, with 8 bases sitting between them. The CDR3 loop spans 15 amino acids. Germline V gene lookup returns CDR1 SGDLS and CDR2 YYNGEE. The CDR3 spells CASSVESGNTGELFF. The CDR3 bases are TGTGCCAGCAGCGTAGAGAGCGGAAACACCGGGGAGCTGTTTTTT.

The chain is built from TRBV27 and TRBJ1-2; tentatively, D is TRBD1 (5 bases). The germline gives CDR1 MNHEY, CDR2 SMNVEV (reference sequence). The CDR3 sequence is 14 residues long. V lost 0 bases and J lost 1, with 6 bases in between. As DNA, the CDR3 is TGTGCCAGCAGTTTATCAGGGGATAACTATGGCTACACCTTC. Residues: CASSLSGDNYGYTF.

The chain uses TRBV19 and TRBJ1-2, with TRBD1 identical over 9 bases. Germline-derived CDR1 and CDR2 are LNHDA and SQIVND (reference sequence). The CDR3 totals 14 residues. V was pared by 3 bases and J by 8 bases, with 7 bases of the junction left unmatched. The CDR3: CASSIVQGAEGYTF. DNA for the CDR3: TGTGCCAGTAGTATCGTACAGGGGGCTGAGGGCTACACCTTC.